Shown below are 25 T cell receptor beta chains from a single sample sequenced in a study of T cell changes during pregnancy in multiple sclerosis. Profiling relied on immunoSEQ multiplex PCR, and the TCRdb table lists in-frame clones only, not all of them. The sample includes roughly 110,000 clones, 85% to 95% of them seen just once. Here the sequenced sample was peripheral blood, taken after pregnancy. The receptor source for this set is a female donor with multiple sclerosis, enrolled in a pregnancy study.

This clone appeared once. This chain connects TRBV20-1 to TRBJ2-3; 8 bases agree with TRBD2. CDR1 and CDR2 from the germline V gene are DFQATT and SNEGSKA (reference sequence). CDR3 length: 11 residues. The V segment lost 0 bases and the J segment 13 bases; nucleotides outside the gene matches: 3. This CDR3 reads CSAREREAKYF. CDR3 DNA: TGCAGTGCTAGAGAGCGGGAGGCCAAGTATTTT.

The gene calls are TRBV6-1 and TRBJ1-2; TRBD1 matches at 8 bases. The V gene end was trimmed by 0 bases and the J gene end by 8 bases; junction bases not matched to a gene: 5. The CDR3 is 14 amino acids. Germline V gene lookup returns CDR1 MNHNS and CDR2 SASEGT. The DNA for the CDR3 is TGTGCCAGCAGTGAAGCTCGGACAGGGTACGGCTACACCTTC. Protein sequence: CASSEARTGYGYTF.

This chain uses TRBV30 with TRBJ1-2; D not certain. V was trimmed by 0 bases and J by 4 bases, leaving 6 bases between them. Germline lookup yields CDR1 GTSNPN and CDR2 SVGIG (reference sequence). This CDR3 has 12 amino acids. The CDR3 DNA is TGTGCCTGGAGTGTACGACTCTATGGCTACACCTTC. As protein: CAWSVRLYGYTF.

This clone was observed a handful of times. This chain joins TRBV29-1 and TRBJ1-1; D not resolved. V gave up 4 bases and J gave up 3 bases, with 15 bases separating them. This CDR3 is built from 14 residues. Germline CDR1 reads SQVTM; CDR2 reads ANQGSEA. As DNA, the CDR3 is TGCAGCGTTGGGAGGGAAGGGCCGCACACTGAAGCTTTCTTT. Translated, it gives CSVGREGPHTEAFF. The full variable domain, in which reference TRBV29-1 and TRBJ1-1 provide the parts outside the CDR3, is SAVISQKPSRDICQRGTSLTIQCQVDSQVTMMFWYRQQPGQSLTLIATANQGSEATYESGFVIDKFPISRPNLTFSTLTVSNMSPEDSSIYLCSVGREGPHTEAFFGQGTRLTVV.

The CDR3 sequence is CASSLTGGGLSNQPQHF. For the CDR3, the DNA is TGTGCCAGCAGTTTAACAGGGGGCGGCTTAAGCAATCAGCCCCAGCATTTT. V and J are TRBV27 and TRBJ1-5, with TRBD1 matching over 9 bases. This CDR3 comprises 17 residues. The germline V gene encodes CDR1 MNHEY and CDR2 SMNVEV (reference sequence). With 2 bases clipped from V and 1 base from J, the junction kept 6 bases outside the gene matches.

The genes are TRBV10-3 and TRBJ2-3, with D tentatively TRBD1 (6 bases). This CDR3 contains 15 residues. V was cut by 11 bases and J by 3 bases, with 21 bases left in between. Germline assignment: CDR1 ENHRY and CDR2 SYGVKD. The CDR3 here is CALSQGPVSTDTQYF. The CDR3 DNA sequence: TGTGCCTTATCTCAGGGGCCAGTTAGTACAGATACGCAGTATTTT.

A single count supports this clone. The chain has TRBV19 and TRBJ2-7; TRBD2 is a possible D gene (6 bases). This CDR3 contains 14 residues. The germline V gene encodes CDR1 LNHDA and CDR2 SQIVND (reference sequence). V was clipped by 5 bases and J by 0 bases, with 11 bases between them. CDR3 region: CASSLRRDSYEQYF. The CDR3 coding sequence is TGTGCCAGTAGTTTACGGCGGGACTCCTACGAGCAGTACTTC.

The V gene is TRBV1, the J gene TRBJ2-5; no check of the table's D call, TRBD2, against the DNA was made. TRBV1 is a recognized pseudogene. The CDR3 spans 16 residues. The DNA of the CDR3 is TGCACCAGCAGCCATTCCCAAAGGGGGGGCATGGAGACCCAGTACTTC. Residues: CTSSHSQRGGMETQYF.

The chain joins TRBV11-2 to TRBJ1-5; perhaps TRBD1 as D (5 bases). Germline CDR1 reads SGHAT; CDR2 reads FQNNGV. The CDR3 is 14 amino acids. V shed 3 bases and J shed 11 bases, with 17 bases lying between them. CDR3 sequence reads: CASSFRGGAGSQHF. In nucleotides, the CDR3 is TGTGCCAGCAGCTTTCGGGGCGGTGCGGGATCCCAGCATTTT.

V is TRBV5-1 and J is TRBJ2-7; no clear D gene. Trimming cost V 4 bases and J 0 bases, with 11 bases left between them. This CDR3 is built from 14 residues. Germline V lookup: CDR1 SGHRS, CDR2 YFSETQ. CDR3 DNA sequence: TGCGCCAGCAGCGTAGCCGTTACCTCCTACGAGCAGTACTTC. It is translated as CASSVAVTSYEQYF. The full variable domain, its missing parts supplied by reference TRBV5-1 and TRBJ2-7, is KAGVTQTPRYLIKTRGQQVTLSCSPISGHRSVSWYQQTPGQGLQFLFEYFSETQRNKGNFPGRFSGRQFSNSRSEMNVSTLELGDSALYLCASSVAVTSYEQYFGPGTRLTVT.

This rearrangement joins TRBV29-1 to TRBJ2-2, with 7 bases that match TRBD2. In germline, CDR1 is SQVTM, CDR2 ANQGSEA. V trimming: 4 bases; J trimming: 2 bases; junction bases outside the gene matches: 7. CDR3 length: 15 residues. The CDR3 nucleotides are TGCAGCGTTGTTATTGGCGGGAGCAACACCGGGGAGCTGTTTTTT. This gives the protein CSVVIGGSNTGELFF.

This rearrangement joins TRBV30 to TRBJ2-5, with 9 bases lining up with TRBD1. Trimming at V came to 4 bases and at J to 2 bases, leaving 8 bases not matched to a gene. Germline CDR1 GTSNPN, CDR2 SVGIG (reference sequence). The CDR3 contains 15 residues. Here the CDR3 reads CAWTRGQGKQETQYF. In DNA form, the CDR3 reads TGTGCCTGGACCAGGGGACAGGGAAAGCAAGAGACCCAGTACTTC. Full variable domain (missing parts from reference TRBV30 and TRBJ2-5): SQTIHQWPATLVQPVGSPLSLECTVEGTSNPNLYWYRQAAGRGLQLLFYSVGIGQISSEVPQNLSASRPQDRQFILSSKKLLLSDSGFYLCAWTRGQGKQETQYFGPGTRLLVL.

This chain connects TRBV27 to TRBJ2-7; D perhaps matches TRBD1 (6 bases). The length of the CDR3 is 16 residues. Germline V lookup: CDR1 MNHEY, CDR2 SMNVEV (reference sequence). V was cut by 5 bases and J by 0 bases, with 17 bases left in between. CDR3 sequence: CASSHPGVAGSYEQYF. Written as DNA, the CDR3 is TGTGCCAGCAGTCACCCAGGGGTAGCCGGCTCCTACGAGCAGTACTTC.

This clone was counted a few times. The rearrangement joins TRBV7-2 to TRBJ2-3; TRBD2 agrees at 12 bases. Trimming at V came to 5 bases and at J to 4 bases, leaving 4 bases not matched to a gene. Germline loops: CDR1 SGHTA, CDR2 FQGNSA. This CDR3 is 15 amino acids long. CDR3 nucleotide sequence: TGTGCCAGCAGCGTACTAGCGGGAGGTGCAGATACGCAGTATTTT. Residues: CASSVLAGGADTQYF.

The chain joins TRBV19 to TRBJ2-7; no reliable D call. The germline V gene has CDR1 LNHDA and CDR2 SQIVND (reference sequence). This CDR3 contains 13 residues. Trimming left V 4 bases short and J 2 bases short, with 9 bases between. The CDR3 here is CASSKQMAYEQYF. CDR3 sequence (DNA): TGTGCCAGTAGTAAACAGATGGCCTACGAGCAGTACTTC.

The rearrangement joins TRBV18 to TRBJ2-7; 10 positions match TRBD2. Germline V lookup: CDR1 KGHSH, CDR2 LQKENI. With V trimmed by 4 bases and J by 1 base, 1 base remained unmatched. The length of the CDR3 is 14 residues. CDR3 in amino acids: CASSQTSGSYEQYF. Written as DNA, the CDR3 is TGTGCCAGCTCACAGACTAGCGGGTCCTACGAGCAGTACTTC.

The chain couples TRBV2 to TRBJ1-3, with TRBD1 identical over 10 bases. The V and J ends lost 5 bases and 0 bases, in that order; junction bases with no gene match: 7. The CDR3 covers 17 residues. CDR1 and CDR2 (germline): SNHLY, FYNNEI. For the CDR3, the DNA is TGTGCCAGCAGTCCCGGGACAGGGGTTTTCTCTGGAAACACCATATATTTT. This gives the protein CASSPGTGVFSGNTIYF. Filled out from reference TRBV2 and TRBJ1-3, the complete variable domain reads EPEVTQTPSHQVTQMGQEVILRCVPISNHLYFYWYRQILGQKVEFLVSFYNNEISEKSEIFDDQFSVERPDGSNFTLKIRSTKLEDSAMYFCASSPGTGVFSGNTIYFGEGSWLTVV.

This clone has just a few counts. The rearrangement uses TRBV6-1 and TRBJ1-5; the D gene is possibly TRBD1 (6 bases). CDR1 and CDR2 (germline): MNHNS, SASEGT. With 6 bases removed from V and 4 bases from J, the gap between germline ends came to 10 bases. This CDR3 has 13 amino acids. The DNA of the CDR3 is TGTGCCAGCAGGATACAGGGAAATCAGCCCCAGCATTTT. Protein: CASRIQGNQPQHF.

The CDR3 DNA follows: TGTGCCGCTCGGGACATGGTAGCACCCCTCCACTTT. This codes for CAARDMVAPLHF. The chain recombines TRBV10-3 with TRBJ1-6; D is possibly TRBD1 (6 bases). Germline-derived CDR1 and CDR2 are ENHRY and SYGVKD. The CDR3 is 12 residues long. V lost 11 bases to trimming and J lost 11 bases, with 16 bases between them.

This sequence joins TRBV7-2 and TRBJ1-6; 7 bases map to TRBD1. V shed 1 base, J shed 7 bases, and the junction held 7 bases outside the gene matches. The CDR3 consists of 16 residues. Germline V gene sequence: CDR1 SGHTA, CDR2 FQGNSA. The CDR3: CASSLESQGTNSPLHF. DNA of the CDR3: TGTGCCAGCAGCTTAGAATCACAGGGGACGAATTCACCCCTCCACTTT.

This chain links TRBV30 with TRBJ1-1; the match to TRBD1 covers 10 bases. There are 14 residues in the CDR3. V shed 4 bases and J 3 bases; nucleotides not matched to a gene: 5. CDR1 is GTSNPN, CDR2 SVGIG, per germline (reference sequence). The chain's CDR3 is CAWILGQGDTEAFF. In DNA, the CDR3 is TGTGCCTGGATTCTCGGACAGGGGGACACTGAAGCTTTCTTT.

V and J are TRBV5-1 and TRBJ2-7; TRBD1 might be the D (8 bases). The CDR3 spans 15 residues. V was cut by 7 bases and J by 2 bases, with 19 bases left in between. Germline CDR1 reads SGHRS; CDR2 reads YFSETQ. The CDR3: CASPSGGQEAYEQYF. The CDR3 DNA sequence: TGCGCCAGCCCATCGGGGGGACAGGAGGCCTACGAGCAGTACTTC.

J is TRBJ2-3 and V is TRBV7-3, with 14 nucleotides matching TRBD2. Germline V gene data show CDR1 as SGHTA and CDR2 as FQGTGA. This CDR3 region has 18 residues. J gave up 4 bases and V 4 bases, and 10 bases lay outside the gene matches. For the CDR3, the DNA is TGTGCCAGCAGCTCGGGACTAGCGGGGGAGCGGGGCGCAGATACGCAGTATTTT. Protein sequence: CASSSGLAGERGADTQYF.

The rearrangement uses TRBV10-3 and TRBJ2-7; D unresolved. Germline V gives CDR1 ENHRY, CDR2 SYGVKD. Between the trimmed V and J ends, which lost 3 bases and 2 bases, there was a span of 2 bases. This CDR3 is 11 amino acids long. The CDR3 nucleotides are TGTGCCATCAGTGATACCTACGAGCAGTACTTC. It codes for CAISDTYEQYF.

The chain uses TRBV7-8 and TRBJ2-3; D gene ambiguous. The CDR3 spans 12 residues. Trimming removed 3 bases at V and 3 bases at J, with 4 bases between. CDR1 and CDR2 (germline): SGHVS, FQNEAQ. CDR3 nucleotides: TGTGCCAGCAGCTTCCAGACAGATACGCAGTATTTT. It codes for CASSFQTDTQYF.